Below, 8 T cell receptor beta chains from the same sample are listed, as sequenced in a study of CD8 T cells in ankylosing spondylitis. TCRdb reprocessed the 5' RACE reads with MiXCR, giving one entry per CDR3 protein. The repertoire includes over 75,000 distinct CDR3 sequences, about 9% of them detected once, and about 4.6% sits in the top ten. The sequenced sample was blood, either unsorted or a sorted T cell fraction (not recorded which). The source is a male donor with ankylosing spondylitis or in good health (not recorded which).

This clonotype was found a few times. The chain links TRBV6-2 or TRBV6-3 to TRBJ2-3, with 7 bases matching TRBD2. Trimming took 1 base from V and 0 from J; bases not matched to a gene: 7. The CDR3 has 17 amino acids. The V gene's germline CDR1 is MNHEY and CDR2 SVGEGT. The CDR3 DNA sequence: TGTGCCAGCAGTTACTTAGCGGGCGACATGAGCACAGATACGCAGTATTTT. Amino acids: CASSYLAGDMSTDTQYF.

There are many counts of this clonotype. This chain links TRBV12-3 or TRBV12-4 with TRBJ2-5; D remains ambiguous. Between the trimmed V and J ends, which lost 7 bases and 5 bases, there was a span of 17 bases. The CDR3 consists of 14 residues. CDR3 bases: TGTGCCAGCACGACCGGCCTACATAGGGAGACCCAGTACTTC. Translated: CASTTGLHRETQYF.

The CDR3 region is CASTLGGPGAEAFF. The CDR3 DNA follows: TGTGCCAGTACCCTCGGGGGGCCCGGGGCTGAAGCTTTCTTT. The chain uses TRBV19 and TRBJ1-1; D might be TRBD1 (6 bases). Trimming shortened V by 7 bases and J by 6 bases, and 18 bases separated the two germline ends. Germline CDR1 LNHDA, CDR2 SQIVND (reference sequence). This CDR3 is 14 amino acids long.

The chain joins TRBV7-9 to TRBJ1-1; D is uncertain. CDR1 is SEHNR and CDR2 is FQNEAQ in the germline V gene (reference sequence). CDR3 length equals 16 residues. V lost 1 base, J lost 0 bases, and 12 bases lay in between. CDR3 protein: CASSLETGILNTEAFF. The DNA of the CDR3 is TGTGCCAGCAGCTTAGAAACGGGGATTCTGAACACTGAAGCTTTCTTT.

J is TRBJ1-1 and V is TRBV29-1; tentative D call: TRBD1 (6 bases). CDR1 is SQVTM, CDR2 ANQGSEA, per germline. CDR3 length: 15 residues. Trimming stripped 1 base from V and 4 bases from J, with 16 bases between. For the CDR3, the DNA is TGCAGCGTTGAAGCGGAACACAGGGCTGGCACTGAAGCTTTCTTT. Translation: CSVEAEHRAGTEAFF.

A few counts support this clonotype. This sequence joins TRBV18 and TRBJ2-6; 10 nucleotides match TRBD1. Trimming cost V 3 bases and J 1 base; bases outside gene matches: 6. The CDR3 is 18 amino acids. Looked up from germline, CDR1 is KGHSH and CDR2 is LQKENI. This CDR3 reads CASSPGQGSSSGANVLTF. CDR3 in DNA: TGTGCCAGCTCACCGGGACAGGGGTCCTCGTCTGGGGCCAACGTCCTGACTTTC.

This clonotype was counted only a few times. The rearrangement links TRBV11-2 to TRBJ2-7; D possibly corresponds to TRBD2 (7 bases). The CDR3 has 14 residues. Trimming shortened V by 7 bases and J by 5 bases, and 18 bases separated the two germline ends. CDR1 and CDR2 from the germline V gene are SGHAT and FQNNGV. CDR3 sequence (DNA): TGTGCCAGCACCGTTAGGGGGGGACCGGACGAGCAGTACTTC. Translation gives CASTVRGGPDEQYF.

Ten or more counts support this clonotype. The CDR3 protein is CASSPPGQVYNEQFF. The DNA for the CDR3 is TGTGCCAGCAGTCCCCCGGGACAGGTATACAATGAGCAGTTCTTC. V usage is TRBV12-3 or TRBV12-4 and J usage is TRBJ2-1, with 8 bases lining up with TRBD1. V trimming: 5 bases; J trimming: 4 bases; junction bases outside the gene matches: 7. The CDR3 extends over 15 amino acids.